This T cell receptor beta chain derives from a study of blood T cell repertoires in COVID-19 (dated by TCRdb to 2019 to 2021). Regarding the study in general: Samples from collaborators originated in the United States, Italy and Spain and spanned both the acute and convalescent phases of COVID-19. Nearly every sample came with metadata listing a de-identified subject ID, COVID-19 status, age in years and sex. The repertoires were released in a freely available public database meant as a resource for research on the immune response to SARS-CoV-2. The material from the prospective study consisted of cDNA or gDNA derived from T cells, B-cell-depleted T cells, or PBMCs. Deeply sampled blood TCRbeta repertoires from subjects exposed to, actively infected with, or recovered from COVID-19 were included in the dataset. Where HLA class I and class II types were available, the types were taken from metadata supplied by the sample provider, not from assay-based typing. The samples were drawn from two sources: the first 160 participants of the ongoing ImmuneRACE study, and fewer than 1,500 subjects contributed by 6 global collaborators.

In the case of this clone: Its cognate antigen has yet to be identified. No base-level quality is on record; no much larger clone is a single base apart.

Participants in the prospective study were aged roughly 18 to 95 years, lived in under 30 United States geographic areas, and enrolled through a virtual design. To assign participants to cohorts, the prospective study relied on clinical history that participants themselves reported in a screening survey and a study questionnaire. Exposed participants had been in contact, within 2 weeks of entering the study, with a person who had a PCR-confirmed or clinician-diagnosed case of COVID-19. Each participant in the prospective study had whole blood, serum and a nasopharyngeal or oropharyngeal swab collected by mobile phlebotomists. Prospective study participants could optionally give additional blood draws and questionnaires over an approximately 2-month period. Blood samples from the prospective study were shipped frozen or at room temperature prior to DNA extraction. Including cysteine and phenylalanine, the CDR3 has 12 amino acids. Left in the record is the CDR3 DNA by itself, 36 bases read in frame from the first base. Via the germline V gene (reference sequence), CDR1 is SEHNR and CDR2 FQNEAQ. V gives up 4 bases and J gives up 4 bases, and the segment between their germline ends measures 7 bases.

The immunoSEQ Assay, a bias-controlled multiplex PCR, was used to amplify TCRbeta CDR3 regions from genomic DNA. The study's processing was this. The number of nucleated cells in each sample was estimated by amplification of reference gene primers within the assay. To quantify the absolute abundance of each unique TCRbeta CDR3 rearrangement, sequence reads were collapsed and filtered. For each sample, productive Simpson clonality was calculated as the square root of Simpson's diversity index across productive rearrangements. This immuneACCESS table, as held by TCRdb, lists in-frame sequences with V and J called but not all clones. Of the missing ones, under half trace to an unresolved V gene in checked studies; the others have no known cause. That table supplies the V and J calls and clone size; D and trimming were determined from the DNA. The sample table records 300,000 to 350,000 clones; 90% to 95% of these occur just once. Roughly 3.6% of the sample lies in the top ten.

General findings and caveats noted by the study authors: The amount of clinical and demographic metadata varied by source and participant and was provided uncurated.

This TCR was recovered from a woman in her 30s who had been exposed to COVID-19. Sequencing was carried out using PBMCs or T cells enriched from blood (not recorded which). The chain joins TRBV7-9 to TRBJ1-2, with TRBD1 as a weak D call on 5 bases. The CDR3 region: CASSYDSYGYTF. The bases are TGTGCCAGCAGCTATGACAGCTATGGCTACACCTTC.